These 27 T cell receptor beta chains were sequenced from one sample in a study of tumour-infiltrating T cells in Burkitt lymphoma. Sequencing used immunoSEQ multiplex PCR; TCRdb keeps in-frame clones, though not all of them. The repertoire has 14,000 or so clones, more than 70% of them found once; the top ten carry around 7.2%. The source material was tumor tissue. The receptors originated from a human donor with diffuse large B-cell lymphoma.

This clone is judged medium-sized. The chain links TRBV10-3 to TRBJ1-5; 8 nucleotides agree with TRBD1. CDR1 is ENHRY, CDR2 SYGVKD, per germline. The CDR3 sequence is 13 residues long. V lost 6 bases to trimming and J lost 6 bases; unmatched junction nucleotides: 4. The CDR3: CAIRDTGGQPQHF. The CDR3 nucleotides read TGTGCCATCAGGGACACAGGGGGTCAGCCCCAGCATTTT.

The chain couples TRBV27 to TRBJ2-2; D unresolved. Germline lookup yields CDR1 MNHEY and CDR2 SMNVEV (reference sequence). V dropped 4 bases and J dropped 1 base, with 7 bases sitting between them. The CDR3 is made up of 14 amino acids. The CDR3 region is CASSYLKNTGELFF. The CDR3 region has the DNA TGTGCCAGCAGTTACCTAAAGAACACCGGGGAGCTGTTTTTT.

The chain carries TRBV11-3 and TRBJ2-5; no definite D call. This CDR3 region has 17 residues. Trimming removed 0 bases at V and 0 bases at J, with 14 bases between. Germline CDR1 SGHNT, CDR2 YENEEA. The CDR3 protein is CASSLDSLDPYQETQYF. The CDR3 region has the DNA TGTGCCAGCAGCTTAGATTCCCTAGACCCGTACCAAGAGACCCAGTACTTC. Together with reference TRBV11-3 and TRBJ2-5, the CDR3 gives the full variable domain: EAGVVQSPRYKIIEKKQPVAFWCNPISGHNTLYWYLQNLGQGPELLIRYENEEAVDDSQLPKDRFSAERLKGVDSTLKIQPAELGDSAVYLCASSLDSLDPYQETQYFGPGTRLLVL.

The CDR3 nucleotides read TGTGCCAGCAGCCCCAGATCCGGGCCAACAACGGGTGAGCAGTTCTTC. Translating it yields CASSPRSGPTTGEQFF. The gene calls are TRBV7-2 and TRBJ2-1; D call uncertain. From germline, CDR1 is SGHTA and CDR2 FQGNSA. V was trimmed by 5 bases and J by 9 bases, leaving 23 bases between them. CDR3 length equals 16 residues.

This clone was detected only once. The V call is TRBV7-9, the J call TRBJ1-2; the match to TRBD1 covers 9 bases. J lost 4 bases, V lost 5 bases, and 8 bases had no gene match. Germline V CDR1 and CDR2: SEHNR, FQNEAQ (reference sequence). The CDR3 extends over 15 amino acids. The CDR3 bases are TGTGCCAGCAGCAGGGGGGACAGGGTCTTCTATGGCTACACCTTC. As protein: CASSRGDRVFYGYTF.

The gene calls are TRBV4-2 and TRBJ2-2; TRBD1 might be the D (5 bases). Germline lookup yields CDR1 LGHNA and CDR2 YNFKEQ. The CDR3 sequence is 16 residues long. The V end was cut by 6 bases, the J end by 4 bases, with 18 bases between. Written as DNA, the CDR3 is TGTGCCAGCAGGCCGTCCTCTGGGGCCGGCACCGGGGAGCTGTTTTTT. Amino acids: CASRPSSGAGTGELFF.

The V gene is TRBV6-5, the J gene TRBJ2-7, with 9 positions matching TRBD2. Germline V CDR1 and CDR2: MNHEY, SVGAGI. This CDR3 has 15 amino acids. V shed 0 bases, J shed 2 bases, and the junction held 2 bases outside the gene matches. The CDR3 is CASSYSTSGTYEQYF. The CDR3 DNA is TGTGCCAGCAGTTACTCGACTAGCGGAACCTACGAGCAGTACTTC.

This chain joins TRBV5-1 and TRBJ1-1; maybe TRBD1 (6 bases). V was cut by 4 bases and J by 3 bases, with 13 bases left in between. The germline V gene encodes CDR1 SGHRS and CDR2 YFSETQ. This CDR3 is built from 14 residues. The CDR3 DNA reads as TGCGCCAGCAGCCCTGGTAGGGGGGACACTGAAGCTTTCTTT. Its protein product is CASSPGRGDTEAFF. Drawing the rest from reference TRBV5-1 and TRBJ1-1, the complete variable domain is KAGVTQTPRYLIKTRGQQVTLSCSPISGHRSVSWYQQTPGQGLQFLFEYFSETQRNKGNFPGRFSGRQFSNSRSEMNVSTLELGDSALYLCASSPGRGDTEAFFGQGTRLTVV.

This clone was found once. V is TRBV5-1 and J is TRBJ2-5; no clear D. This CDR3 comprises 14 residues. V was shortened by 4 bases and J by 4 bases, with 14 bases between the two germline ends. Germline V lookup: CDR1 SGHRS, CDR2 YFSETQ. For the CDR3, the DNA is TGCGCCAGCAGCCGGACCGGCTATTCAGAGACCCAGTACTTC. Protein sequence: CASSRTGYSETQYF.

The V and J genes are TRBV27 and TRBJ2-3; D is tentatively TRBD1 or TRBD2 (5 bases each). V was trimmed by 8 bases and J by 6 bases, leaving 15 bases between them. This CDR3 spans 13 amino acids. Germline V gene lookup returns CDR1 MNHEY and CDR2 SMNVEV (reference sequence). The CDR3 sequence: CASSGPLRDTQYF. In DNA, the CDR3 is TGTGCCAGCTCGGGACCTCTTCGGGATACGCAGTATTTT.

The J gene is TRBJ1-1, the V gene TRBV30; 7 bases are shared with TRBD1. V was pared by 1 base and J by 0 bases, with 2 bases of the junction left unmatched. The CDR3 sequence is 14 residues long. Per the germline V gene, CDR1 is GTSNPN and CDR2 is SVGIG (reference sequence). CDR3: CAWSAGQLNTEAFF. CDR3 sequence (DNA): TGTGCCTGGAGTGCGGGACAGCTGAACACTGAAGCTTTCTTT.

This clone was seen more than once but under ten times. This sequence joins TRBV28 and TRBJ2-5; D could derive from TRBD1 or TRBD2 (5 bases each). In germline, CDR1 is MDHEN, CDR2 SYDVKM. This CDR3 region has 16 residues. Trimming cost V 1 base and J 1 base, with 13 bases left between them. CDR3 in DNA: TGTGCCAGCAGTTTATCGGGACGGCAGGTCCAAGAGACCCAGTACTTC. This gives the protein CASSLSGRQVQETQYF.

V usage is TRBV19 and J usage is TRBJ2-7; weak D call: TRBD2 (5 bases). The CDR3 has 13 residues. The ends were cut back, 1 base at V and 3 bases at J, with 7 bases in the middle. CDR1 is LNHDA and CDR2 is SQIVND in the germline V gene (reference sequence). The CDR3 sequence is CASSIGTYYEQYF. The DNA for the CDR3 is TGTGCCAGTAGTATAGGGACTTACTACGAGCAGTACTTC.

This chain joins TRBV9 and TRBJ2-5; either TRBD1 or TRBD2 may fit D (5 bases each). Trimming took 3 bases from V and 7 from J, leaving 19 bases between them. There are 15 residues in the CDR3. Germline V gene data show CDR1 as SGDLS and CDR2 as YYNGEE. CDR3 in DNA: TGTGCCAGCAGCGCCAGACGGGACCGCGCTGGGACCCAGTACTTC. As protein: CASSARRDRAGTQYF.

The chain recombines TRBV9 with TRBJ2-2; the match to TRBD1 covers 7 bases. The germline gives CDR1 SGDLS, CDR2 YYNGEE. The CDR3 totals 15 residues. Trimming removed 0 bases from V and 1 base from J; junction bases left unmatched: 0. The CDR3 here is CASSVGTGNTGELFF. The CDR3 DNA reads TGTGCCAGCAGCGTAGGGACAGGGAACACCGGGGAGCTGTTTTTT.

This clone was seen once. The chain combines TRBV5-1 with TRBJ2-1; 7 positions match TRBD1. The CDR3 is made up of 16 amino acids. Germline trimming cut 4 bases from V and 6 bases from J; bases unmatched to any gene: 13. The germline V gene encodes CDR1 SGHRS and CDR2 YFSETQ. This chain's CDR3 is CASSITGTAEFNEQFF. The CDR3 DNA sequence: TGCGCCAGCAGCATAACCGGGACAGCAGAGTTCAATGAGCAGTTCTTC.

This chain joins TRBV9 and TRBJ2-3; 7 nucleotides align to TRBD1. CDR1 is SGDLS, CDR2 YYNGEE, per germline. CDR3 length equals 15 residues. V lost 4 bases and J lost 2; bases outside the gene matches: 7. The CDR3 bases are TGTGCCAGCAGCTCCTGGGACAGTAACACAGATACGCAGTATTTT. This sequence encodes CASSSWDSNTDTQYF.

CDR3 residues: CASSLGLGTSNEKLFF. Written as DNA, the CDR3 is TGTGCCAGCAGCTTGGGCCTCGGGACAAGTAATGAAAAACTGTTTTTT. The chain has TRBV7-9 and TRBJ1-4; D might be TRBD1 (6 bases). CDR3 length equals 16 residues. V lost 3 bases, J lost 4 bases, and 15 bases lay in between. The germline CDR1 and CDR2 sequences are SEHNR and FQNEAQ (reference sequence). Full variable domain (rest looked up from reference TRBV7-9 and TRBJ1-4): DTGVSQNPRHKITKRGQNVTFRCDPISEHNRLYWYRQTLGQGPEFLTYFQNEAQLEKSRLLSDRFSAERPKGSFSTLEIQRTEQGDSAMYLCASSLGLGTSNEKLFFGSGTQLSVL.

This clone was seen once. J is TRBJ2-1 and V is TRBV7-9; TRBD2 is a possible D gene (6 bases). There are 14 residues in the CDR3. Trimming pared 4 bases from V and 10 bases from J, leaving 17 bases between. In germline, CDR1 is SEHNR, CDR2 FQNEAQ (reference sequence). CDR3 in DNA: TGTGCCAGCAGCTACCGTCCCGGGACTGTCGAGCAGTTCTTC. Amino acid sequence: CASSYRPGTVEQFF.

The rearrangement links TRBV10-2 to TRBJ1-5, with D perhaps matching TRBD1 (6 bases). V lost 1 base, J lost 0 bases, and 16 bases lay in between. The CDR3 loop spans 18 amino acids. The germline V gene encodes CDR1 WSHSY and CDR2 SAAADI. The DNA for the CDR3 is TGCGCCAGCAGTGAGTGGGTAACAGGGCCCTATAGCAATCAGCCCCAGCATTTT. It is translated as CASSEWVTGPYSNQPQHF.

CDR3 protein: CASSENFVGNEQYV. CDR3 DNA sequence: TGTGCCAGCAGTGAGAATTTTGTGGGGAACGAGCAGTACGTC. The chain employs TRBV6-1 and TRBJ2-7; D call uncertain. The V gene lost 3 bases and the J gene lost 5 bases, with 14 bases spanning the gap. The germline V gene has CDR1 MNHNS and CDR2 SASEGT. The CDR3 is 14 residues long.

This chain joins TRBV27 and TRBJ1-1; TRBD1 is a possible D gene (5 bases). Germline V gene data show CDR1 as MNHEY and CDR2 as SMNVEV (reference sequence). There are 15 residues in the CDR3. V lost 8 bases, J lost 0 bases, and 16 bases lay in between. The CDR3, as DNA: TGTGCCAGCGCAAGGGGAACTATCCTGAACACTGAAGCTTTCTTT. This sequence encodes CASARGTILNTEAFF.

In this sample, this clone is medium-sized. The chain joins TRBV9 to TRBJ2-3; the D is unclear. V was shortened by 0 bases and J by 4 bases, with 6 bases between the two germline ends. From germline, CDR1 is SGDLS and CDR2 YYNGEE. CDR3 length equals 13 residues. CDR3: CASSVVSADTQYF. As DNA, the CDR3 is TGTGCCAGCAGCGTAGTTTCGGCAGATACGCAGTATTTT.

The rearrangement links TRBV10-3 to TRBJ2-5, with 8 bases aligning to TRBD1. This CDR3 has 14 residues. J lost 2 bases, V lost 9 bases, and 8 bases had no gene match. From germline, CDR1 is ENHRY and CDR2 SYGVKD. The CDR3 bases are TGTGCCATTCGACAGGGGATGGGACAAGAGACCCAGTACTTC. Translation: CAIRQGMGQETQYF.

This clone was found once. This rearrangement joins TRBV25-1 to TRBJ2-6; 7 nucleotides line up with TRBD2. From germline, CDR1 is MGHDK and CDR2 SYGVNS. The CDR3 totals 18 residues. V was clipped by 4 bases and J by 0 bases; unmatched bases: 9. The CDR3 spells CASSAGRGTISGANVLTF. CDR3 DNA: TGTGCCAGCAGTGCGGGGAGGGGTACTATCTCTGGGGCCAACGTCCTGACTTTC.

The V gene is TRBV5-5, the J gene TRBJ2-7; D may correspond to TRBD1 or TRBD2 (5 bases each). This CDR3 contains 14 residues. Germline lookup yields CDR1 SGHKS and CDR2 YYEKEE (reference sequence). The V and J ends lost 0 bases and 6 bases respectively, with 13 bases between them. CDR3: CASSLDARAGEQYV. CDR3 sequence (DNA): TGTGCCAGCAGCTTGGACGCCAGGGCGGGCGAGCAGTACGTC.

The chain recombines TRBV7-2 with TRBJ2-5, with D hard to call. The CDR3 has 14 residues. V was trimmed by 2 bases and J by 2 bases, leaving 9 bases between them. Looked up from germline, CDR1 is SGHTA and CDR2 is FQGNSA. This CDR3 reads CASSLMASQETQYF. The CDR3 bases are TGTGCCAGCAGCTTAATGGCTAGTCAAGAGACCCAGTACTTC.